This TCR beta chain was recovered during a study of post-analysis software for immune sequencing data (dated by TCRdb to between 2015 and 2017). Concerning the study at large: Relapsing-remitting, secondary progressive and progressive-relapsing multiple sclerosis were recorded as disease courses, and subtype annotation was lacking for some patients. The patient repertoires were set against 10 to 11 previously published healthy control repertoires from donors whose ages ranged from roughly 6 to 26 years. A subset of samples was prepared in parallel using single-end sample barcoding, then pooled and co-amplified after Illumina adapter ligation. General conclusions and limits of the study: Normalized Chao1 diversity was significantly lower in multiple sclerosis patients than controls, suggesting substantial peripheral T-cell clonal expansion. The control group was slightly older than the multiple sclerosis patient group. Direct clustering with F measure revealed strong co-clustering of samples prepared in the same batch, which led to a batch-effect correction. Four or five TRBV segments, including TRBV5-6, TRBV5-1 and TRBV20-1, were significantly more frequent in patients than controls.

To demonstrate the VDJtools post-analysis software, TCR beta repertoires were profiled from the peripheral blood of roughly 12 young patients with multiple sclerosis. Multiple sclerosis patients were children and adolescents aged 6 to 15 years. Library creation used PCR. These reads were obtained on an Illumina HiSeq 2500. To reduce PCR and sequencing biases, unique molecular identifiers were built into the TCR beta cDNA libraries. Approximately 500,000 cDNA molecules were obtained per 1 to 10 million input T cells, so each molecule approximated one T cell. The patient libraries were prepared and sequenced using the same protocol as the earlier healthy control dataset. Samples belonging to the same batch were prepared together, multiplexed and sequenced on a shared HiSeq lane. The study's own analysis went as follows. Raw barcoded reads were processed with MIGEC, discarding single-read molecular identifier groups before consensus assembly and CDR3 extraction. Clonotype tables were post-analysed with VDJtools, normalizing diversity by down-sampling all datasets to the smallest sample size. To correct batch-related cross-sample contamination, repertoire overlap clustering matched CDR3 amino acid sequences but not nucleotide sequences. TCRdb itself trimmed the public reads at Q25 with fastp, ran MiXCR and retained productive beta chains. Merged by CDR3 protein, the rows form single entries marked with the most common genes and DNA. The V and J calls shown here were made by TCRdb, not taken from the authors' results. In this sample the table shows about 400,000 distinct CDR3 sequences, around 33% of which occur a single time. The leading ten clones occupy 13% of the sample.

The germline V gene gives CDR1 as SGHVS and CDR2 as FQNEAQ. Its CDR3 holds 13 amino acids, cysteine through phenylalanine. Kept here is only the CDR3 DNA, which spans 39 bases and is read in frame from base 1. The V and J ends are trimmed by 7 bases and 8 bases, leaving 15 bases between them. The sample holds a few counts of this clonotype. Its target antigen remains unknown. No base quality values were provided; no much bigger clone lies one nucleotide off. The sequence was obtained from a girl aged 5 to 17 with multiple sclerosis. The material sequenced was blood. The V gene is TRBV7-8 and the J gene is TRBJ2-1, with the D gene too uncertain to name. The sequenced DNA: TGTGCCAGCACCGGCCTGAGAGTTGATGAGCAGTTCTTC. Translated, this is CASTGLRVDEQFF.